One sample yielded the 30 T cell receptor beta chains listed below, sequenced in a study of T cell responses to AZD1222 COVID-19 vaccine. Profiled with immunoSEQ multiplex PCR; TCRdb holds only in-frame clones, not every one. The sample carries about 190,000 clones, 94% recorded once. Here the sequenced sample was peripheral blood, taken on day 0 of AZD1222 vaccination. The receptors derive from an adult in good health.

The chain has TRBV9 and TRBJ1-4, with 8 bases fitting TRBD1. Germline V lookup: CDR1 SGDLS, CDR2 YYNGEE. Germline trimming cut 0 bases from V and 2 bases from J; bases unmatched to any gene: 3. The CDR3 sequence is 16 residues long. Here the CDR3 DNA reads TGTGCCAGCAGCGTAGGGACAGGGTCGACTAATGAAAAACTGTTTTTT. This encodes CASSVGTGSTNEKLFF.

This chain joins TRBV3-1 (or the pseudogene TRBV3-2) and TRBJ1-6; D unresolved. Germline values: CDR1 LGHDT, CDR2 YNNKEL (reference sequence). The CDR3 extends over 14 amino acids. V was shortened by 1 base and J by 5 bases, with 6 bases between the two germline ends. The CDR3 DNA reads TGTGCCAGCAGCCAAGGGGTTCATAATTCACCCCTCCACTTT. It codes for CASSQGVHNSPLHF.

This clone was observed once. V is TRBV2 and J is TRBJ2-2, with 9 bases aligning to TRBD2. There are 15 residues in the CDR3. Germline V CDR1 and CDR2: SNHLY, FYNNEI. Trimming removed 7 bases from V and 4 bases from J; junction bases left unmatched: 7. DNA for the CDR3: TGTGCCAGCAAGGCTAGCGGGACGAGCACCGGGGAGCTGTTTTTT. Translated, it gives CASKASGTSTGELFF.

The genes are TRBV11-2 and TRBJ1-6; 7 bases fit TRBD1. Germline-derived CDR1 and CDR2 are SGHAT and FQNNGV. Trimming took 4 bases from V and 7 from J; bases not matched to a gene: 4. The CDR3 runs to 14 residues. This CDR3 reads CASSSRQGNSPLHF. In DNA, the CDR3 is TGTGCCAGCAGCTCTAGACAGGGAAATTCACCCCTCCACTTT.

The rearrangement links TRBV14 to TRBJ2-7, with D perhaps being TRBD1 or TRBD2 (5 bases each). Germline CDR1 and CDR2: SGHDN and FVKESK. The ends were cut back, 1 base at V and 5 bases at J, with 9 bases in the middle. CDR3 length: 13 amino acids. The CDR3 region has the DNA TGTGCCAGCAGCCAAGTGAGGGGCCACGAGCAGTACTTC. Translated, it gives CASSQVRGHEQYF.

This clone was found once. The CDR3 DNA reads TGTGCCCTTACCGAGGCGGAAACTAGCAACACTGAAGCTTTCTTT. Its translation: CALTEAETSNTEAFF. The chain recombines TRBV6-5 with TRBJ1-1, with D hard to call. Deletions cut 11 bases from V and 2 bases from J, with 21 bases between. The CDR3 contains 15 residues. Germline V CDR1 and CDR2: MNHEY, SVGAGI.

CDR3 DNA: TGTGCCAGCAGCGCATTCGGGACAGGGGACAACGAGCAGTACTTC. Translating it yields CASSAFGTGDNEQYF. V is TRBV9 and J is TRBJ2-7; TRBD1 matches at 10 bases. The CDR3 extends over 15 amino acids. The J segment lost 5 bases and the V segment lost 3 bases, leaving 8 bases of the junction unmatched. Germline V gives CDR1 SGDLS, CDR2 YYNGEE.

This chain uses TRBV28 with TRBJ2-6; either TRBD1 or TRBD2 may fit D (7 bases each). V lost 5 bases, J lost 0 bases, and 14 bases lay in between. This CDR3 has 17 amino acids. Germline lookup yields CDR1 MDHEN and CDR2 SYDVKM. The CDR3 region has the DNA TGTGCCAGCAGTCCCAGGGGGGGCCACTCTGGGGCCAACGTCCTGACTTTC. It codes for CASSPRGGHSGANVLTF.

This chain links TRBV7-2 with TRBJ1-5, with no clear D. CDR1 and CDR2 (germline): SGHTA, FQGNSA. This CDR3 has 15 amino acids. Trimming pared 5 bases from V and 2 bases from J, leaving 13 bases between. The CDR3 coding sequence is TGTGCCAGCAGCCTCGGGTCGTCCGGCAATCAGCCCCAGCATTTT. Its translation: CASSLGSSGNQPQHF.

This sequence joins TRBV7-9 and TRBJ1-4; possible D gene TRBD1, 5 bases. Germline CDR1 SEHNR, CDR2 FQNEAQ (reference sequence). There are 15 residues in the CDR3. The ends were cut back, 4 bases at V and 3 bases at J, with 12 bases in the middle. The CDR3 bases are TGTGCCAGCAGCTCTCGGGGGGATCCTAATGAAAAACTGTTTTTT. This codes for CASSSRGDPNEKLFF.

The rearrangement links TRBV7-2 to TRBJ2-1, with D uncertain. V shed 1 base and J shed 6 bases, with 7 bases lying between them. Germline loops: CDR1 SGHTA, CDR2 FQGNSA. This CDR3 has 13 amino acids. CDR3 in amino acids: CASSLGPANEQFF. The CDR3 DNA reads as TGTGCCAGCAGCTTAGGTCCAGCCAATGAGCAGTTCTTC. Full variable domain (missing parts from reference TRBV7-2 and TRBJ2-1): GAGVSQSPSNKVTEKGKDVELRCDPISGHTALYWYRQSLGQGLEFLIYFQGNSAPDKSGLPSDRFSAERTGGSVSTLTIQRTQQEDSAVYLCASSLGPANEQFFGPGTRLTVL.

The chain couples TRBV5-1 to TRBJ1-1; 10 nucleotides agree with TRBD1. The J segment lost 0 bases and the V segment lost 0 bases, leaving 14 bases of the junction unmatched. Germline V gives CDR1 SGHRS, CDR2 YFSETQ. The CDR3 contains 20 residues. The CDR3 spells CASSLGGWGQGHVVNTEAFF. The DNA of the CDR3 is TGCGCCAGCAGCTTGGGTGGTTGGGGACAGGGGCATGTCGTGAACACTGAAGCTTTCTTT.

The chain is built from TRBV24-1 and TRBJ1-4, with a possible D match to TRBD1 (5 bases). V was pared by 6 bases and J by 0 bases, with 10 bases between. This CDR3 is 15 amino acids long. Germline V CDR1 and CDR2: KGHDR, SFDVKD. The CDR3 DNA reads TGTGCCACCAGTAGGGGATCGGCAACTAATGAAAAACTGTTTTTT. Translated: CATSRGSATNEKLFF.

The chain recombines TRBV2 with TRBJ2-7; D unclear. Trimming removed 8 bases from V and 0 bases from J, with 8 bases in between. This CDR3 is built from 12 residues. Germline CDR1 reads SNHLY; CDR2 reads FYNNEI. CDR3: CASLNDSYEQYF. The DNA of the CDR3 is TGTGCCAGCCTGAACGACTCCTACGAGCAGTACTTC.

The chain has TRBV30 and TRBJ2-6; D not resolved. There are 13 residues in the CDR3. In germline, CDR1 is GTSNPN, CDR2 SVGIG (reference sequence). With 0 bases removed from V and 4 bases from J, the gap between germline ends came to 4 bases. This chain's CDR3 is CAWSVGGANVLTF. CDR3 DNA sequence: TGTGCCTGGAGTGTGGGCGGGGCCAACGTCCTGACTTTC.

This clone was picked up a small number of times. The CDR3 DNA is TGTGCCAGCAGCTGGCCCCGGAATCACGAGCAGTACTTC. Translated, it gives CASSWPRNHEQYF. The genes are TRBV7-2 and TRBJ2-7; D uncertain. This CDR3 spans 13 amino acids. Deletions cut 4 bases from V and 5 bases from J, with 12 bases between. Per the germline V gene, CDR1 is SGHTA and CDR2 is FQGNSA.

The chain has TRBV19 and TRBJ2-7; 8 positions agree with TRBD1. With 4 bases clipped from V and 0 bases from J, the junction kept 2 bases outside the gene matches. The germline V gene has CDR1 LNHDA and CDR2 SQIVND (reference sequence). This CDR3 has 14 residues. The CDR3 loop is CASSRDRSSYEQYF. The CDR3 DNA sequence: TGTGCCAGTAGTAGGGACAGGAGCTCCTACGAGCAGTACTTC.

The chain links TRBV4-2 to TRBJ2-2, with 7 bases matching TRBD2. CDR1 LGHNA and CDR2 YNFKEQ come from the germline V gene. Germline trimming cut 1 base from V and 4 bases from J; bases unmatched to any gene: 3. The CDR3 contains 15 residues. The CDR3 loop is CASSQARETTGELFF. The CDR3, as DNA: TGTGCCAGCAGCCAAGCGCGGGAGACCACCGGGGAGCTGTTTTTT.

This chain connects TRBV28 to TRBJ2-7; D not resolved. V was cut by 2 bases and J by 2 bases, with 1 base left in between. The length of the CDR3 is 11 residues. Germline V gene data show CDR1 as MDHEN and CDR2 as SYDVKM. The CDR3 here is CASSLPYEQYF. The CDR3 DNA follows: TGTGCCAGCAGTTTACCCTACGAGCAGTACTTC.

The rearrangement joins TRBV2 to TRBJ1-1; 7 nucleotides match TRBD1. The CDR3 has 15 residues. From germline, CDR1 is SNHLY and CDR2 FYNNEI. The V and J ends lost 6 bases and 1 base, in that order; junction bases with no gene match: 8. The CDR3 DNA reads TGTGCCAGCAGCGCAGGGGGACTGGGGAACACTGAAGCTTTCTTT. Its translation: CASSAGGLGNTEAFF. The complete variable domain, with remaining parts taken from reference TRBV2 and TRBJ1-1, reads EPEVTQTPSHQVTQMGQEVILRCVPISNHLYFYWYRQILGQKVEFLVSFYNNEISEKSEIFDDQFSVERPDGSNFTLKIRSTKLEDSAMYFCASSAGGLGNTEAFFGQGTRLTVV.

The J gene is TRBJ2-7, the V gene TRBV4-2; TRBD2 matches 10 bases. V trimming: 1 base; J trimming: 4 bases; junction bases outside the gene matches: 1. Looked up from germline, CDR1 is LGHNA and CDR2 is YNFKEQ. The CDR3 contains 14 residues. CDR3 bases: TGTGCCAGCAGCCAAGGGACTAGCGGATACGAGCAGTACTTC. Residues: CASSQGTSGYEQYF.

The V and J genes are TRBV10-1 and TRBJ2-1; D might be TRBD1 (6 bases). This CDR3 has 16 residues. V was clipped by 7 bases and J by 3 bases, with 19 bases between them. In germline, CDR1 is WNHNN, CDR2 SYGVQD (reference sequence). The CDR3 nucleotides read TGCGCCAGCAATTACAGGGTCCCCTTTATCTACAATGAGCAGTTCTTC. The encoded protein is CASNYRVPFIYNEQFF.

This chain uses TRBV10-3 with TRBJ2-7; D not certain. Germline CDR1 ENHRY, CDR2 SYGVKD. There are 14 residues in the CDR3. V was shortened by 7 bases and J by 0 bases, with 13 bases between the two germline ends. The CDR3 nucleotides read TGTGCCATCACAACGACGGCCAGCTCCTACGAGCAGTACTTC. Translating gives CAITTTASSYEQYF.

The chain carries TRBV14 and TRBJ2-3; TRBD1 or TRBD2 may be the D gene (5 bases each). CDR3 length equals 16 residues. Trimming shortened V by 1 base and J by 1 base, and 12 bases separated the two germline ends. Germline values: CDR1 SGHDN, CDR2 FVKESK. The CDR3 loop is CASSQGIRGRTDTQYF. The CDR3 DNA sequence: TGTGCCAGCAGCCAAGGCATCCGGGGCCGCACAGATACGCAGTATTTT.

This chain links TRBV5-4 with TRBJ2-2, with D perhaps TRBD2 (7 bases). The germline gives CDR1 SGHNT, CDR2 YYREEE (reference sequence). The CDR3 loop spans 16 amino acids. With 0 bases removed from V and 6 bases from J, the gap between germline ends came to 15 bases. DNA of the CDR3: TGTGCCAGCAGCTTGGTGGGCAGGGGAGGGGCCGGGGAGCTGTTTTTT. Residues: CASSLVGRGGAGELFF.

DNA of the CDR3: TGTGCCACCAGTGATAGGGGGGCTAACTATGGCTACACCTTC. Protein: CATSDRGANYGYTF. The V call is TRBV24-1, the J call TRBJ1-2, with D possibly matching TRBD1 (6 bases). V shed 3 bases and J shed 0 bases, with 7 bases lying between them. The CDR3 loop spans 14 amino acids. Germline V lookup: CDR1 KGHDR, CDR2 SFDVKD.

The V and J genes are TRBV4-2 and TRBJ2-2, with D perhaps given as TRBD1 or TRBD2 (6 bases each). Germline CDR1 and CDR2: LGHNA and YNFKEQ. The CDR3 runs 15 residues. The germline V and J ends were trimmed by 1 base and 5 bases, with 11 bases remaining between them. The CDR3 loop reads CASSQAGATTGELFF. Written as DNA, the CDR3 is TGTGCCAGCAGCCAAGCGGGGGCTACGACCGGGGAGCTGTTTTTT.

The genes are TRBV5-1 and TRBJ2-2; D is unresolved. Germline loops: CDR1 SGHRS, CDR2 YFSETQ. The V and J ends lost 4 bases and 5 bases respectively, with 12 bases between them. The CDR3 is 14 residues long. CDR3 protein: CASSLPTVTGELFF. CDR3 sequence (DNA): TGCGCCAGCAGCCTGCCAACGGTGACCGGGGAGCTGTTTTTT. Filled out from reference TRBV5-1 and TRBJ2-2, the complete variable domain reads KAGVTQTPRYLIKTRGQQVTLSCSPISGHRSVSWYQQTPGQGLQFLFEYFSETQRNKGNFPGRFSGRQFSNSRSEMNVSTLELGDSALYLCASSLPTVTGELFFGEGSRLTVL.

The rearrangement links TRBV6-1 to TRBJ1-5; maybe TRBD1 (5 bases). The CDR3 length is 15 residues. Per the germline V gene, CDR1 is MNHNS and CDR2 is SASEGT. Between the trimmed V and J ends, which lost 0 bases and 3 bases, there was a span of 9 bases. Written as DNA, the CDR3 is TGTGCCAGCAGTGAAGCGCTGGGGCCCAATCAGCCCCAGCATTTT. It specifies CASSEALGPNQPQHF.

V is TRBV10-1 and J is TRBJ2-7; either TRBD1 or TRBD2 may fit D (5 bases each). Germline V gene data show CDR1 as WNHNN and CDR2 as SYGVQD (reference sequence). This CDR3 has 13 amino acids. Deletions cut 9 bases from V and 7 bases from J, with 19 bases between. CDR3 DNA sequence: TGCGCCAGGCCGGGACGGTACTTGTTAGAGCAGTACTTC. It encodes CARPGRYLLEQYF.